What follows are 25 T cell receptor beta chains derived from one specimen sequenced in a study of breast tumors, draining lymph nodes, adjacent tissues. TCRdb reprocessed the multiplex PCR reads via MiXCR and lists one record per CDR3 protein. There are 150,000 or so distinct CDR3 sequences in the sample; 33% occur only once, and 3% to 4.5% lies in the top ten. Axillary draining lymph nodes of breast cancer patients supplied the node samples. The sequenced sample consisted of axillary lymph node tissue. These receptors were collected from a female donor with breast cancer. Some clones in this sample may be carry-over from other donors' samples.

This clonotype was recorded many times. The V and J genes are TRBV27 and TRBJ1-6, with D unclear. The germline V and J ends were trimmed by 3 bases and 4 bases, with 1 base remaining between them. The length of the CDR3 is 12 residues. Germline values: CDR1 MNHEY, CDR2 SMNVEV (reference sequence). The CDR3 loop is CASSFYNSPLHF. As DNA, the CDR3 is TGTGCCAGCAGTTTTTATAATTCACCCCTCCACTTT.

Many counts were recorded for this clonotype. The CDR3 DNA follows: TGTGCCAGCAGCGCGGGACTGCTGACCTACGAGCAGTACTTC. The encoded protein is CASSAGLLTYEQYF. The J gene is TRBJ2-7, the V gene TRBV7-8; D is possibly TRBD2 (6 bases). V lost 5 bases and J 2 bases, leaving 13 bases between the germline ends. Per germline, CDR1 SGHVS and CDR2 FQNEAQ. The CDR3 length is 14 residues.

Comment on this clonotype: A read error is likely, as this CDR3 ends without the conserved phenylalanine or tryptophan. The chain is built from TRBV20-1 and TRBJ2-7; D may be TRBD1 (6 bases). CDR1 DFQATT and CDR2 SNEGSKA come from the germline V gene (reference sequence). The CDR3 spans 14 residues. In DNA, the CDR3 is TGCAGTGCTAGGGTGCAGGGGCGCTCCTCCGAGCAGTACCTC. Protein sequence: CSARVQGRSSEQYL.

This clonotype was recorded a few times. A read error is possible here, since a much larger clone lies one base away. V is TRBV7-2 and J is TRBJ2-2; weak D call: TRBD1 (7 bases). Germline CDR1 SGHTA, CDR2 FQGNSA. The length of the CDR3 is 15 residues. The CDR3 bases are TGTGCCAGCAGCTTAGTCAGGGGGGCGGGCGGGGAGCTGCTTTTT. Translation: CASSLVRGAGGELLF.

The sample holds many counts of this clonotype. The chain recombines TRBV15 with TRBJ2-7; TRBD2 is a possible D gene (5 bases). This CDR3 region has 15 residues. Germline V gene data show CDR1 as LNHNV and CDR2 as YYDKDF (reference sequence). The V end was cut by 5 bases, the J end by 2 bases, with 16 bases between. In nucleotides, the CDR3 is TGTGCCACCAGCCCCTTTCCCCGGGAACCCTACGAGCAGTACTTC. As protein: CATSPFPREPYEQYF.

The CDR3 region has the DNA TGTGCCAGCAGTCACCGACCGCAGCCACGAGCTGGGCAGCCCCAGCATTTT. Its translation: CASSHRPQPRAGQPQHF. The V gene is TRBV6-2 or TRBV6-3, the J gene TRBJ1-5; D not certain. Germline CDR1 is MNHEY and CDR2 is SVGEGT. V was trimmed by 5 bases and J by 7 bases, leaving 24 bases between them. This CDR3 comprises 17 residues.

This clonotype occurred many times. J is TRBJ1-5 and V is TRBV11-2, with 8 bases matching TRBD1. Germline CDR1 reads SGHAT; CDR2 reads FQNNGV. The CDR3 has 15 amino acids. V lost 2 bases and J lost 2; bases outside the gene matches: 2. The CDR3 sequence is CASSLTGGGNQPQHF. The DNA for the CDR3 is TGTGCCAGCAGCTTAACAGGGGGGGGCAATCAGCCCCAGCATTTT.

In its sample, this clonotype was seen a few times. The gene calls are TRBV27 and TRBJ2-7, with 8 bases lining up with TRBD1. V lost 6 bases, J lost 4 bases, and 8 bases stayed unmatched. The CDR3 totals 14 residues. Germline V gives CDR1 MNHEY, CDR2 SMNVEV (reference sequence). In DNA form, the CDR3 reads TGTGCCAGCAGGCAGGGACAGGAATCTTACGAGCAGTACTTC. Residues: CASRQGQESYEQYF.

This clonotype was detected ten times or more. The V call is TRBV6-1, the J call TRBJ2-1; D might be TRBD2 (7 bases). Trimming shortened V by 2 bases and J by 9 bases, and 23 bases separated the two germline ends. CDR1 and CDR2 from the germline V gene are MNHNS and SASEGT. The CDR3 contains 17 residues. The CDR3 DNA follows: TGTGCCAGCAGTGAATGGGCGGGGGCATCCTCGAGGGTTGAGCAGTTCTTC. Its translation is CASSEWAGASSRVEQFF.

This clonotype was observed a handful of times. This sequence may be a read error, since a much larger clone differs from it by one base. The V and J genes are TRBV9 and TRBJ2-7; a weak D match, TRBD2 (6 bases). Germline V lookup: CDR1 SGDLS, CDR2 YYNGEE. CDR3 size: 14 residues. CDR3 loop: CASSQTGSSYEQSF. Here the CDR3 DNA reads TGTGCCAGCAGCCAAACCGGGAGCTCCTACGAGCAGTCCTTC.

At least ten counts were recorded for this clonotype. The CDR3 DNA sequence: TGTGCCAGCAGCGTAGGGGGGTCCTCTGGAAACACCATATATTTT. This codes for CASSVGGSSGNTIYF. The J gene is TRBJ1-3, the V gene TRBV9; D possibly corresponds to TRBD1 (5 bases). CDR3 size: 15 residues. Germline values: CDR1 SGDLS, CDR2 YYNGEE. The V end lost 0 bases, the J end lost 0 bases, and 7 bases lay between the germline ends.

This clonotype was counted ten times or more. This sequence joins TRBV20-1 and TRBJ2-7; the D gene is possibly TRBD1 (5 bases). V shed 3 bases and J shed 2 bases, with 8 bases lying between them. This CDR3 is built from 12 residues. Germline CDR1 DFQATT, CDR2 SNEGSKA (reference sequence). CDR3 amino acids: CSASRTTYEQYF. DNA of the CDR3: TGCAGTGCTAGCCGGACAACCTACGAGCAGTACTTC.

This clonotype was counted many times. V is TRBV12-3 or TRBV12-4 and J is TRBJ1-5; D gene unclear. Trimming pared 4 bases from V and 6 bases from J, leaving 10 bases between. The CDR3 length is 13 residues. The CDR3, as DNA: TGTGCCAGCAGTTCGGCTAGTGGTCAGCCCCAGCATTTT. It codes for CASSSASGQPQHF.

A note on this clonotype: The conserved phenylalanine or tryptophan normally closing the CDR3 is absent here, so this likely arose from a read error. No DNA is shown, since the ends of the CDR3 on it are uncertain; the CDR3 is the one TCRdb lists. The rearrangement links TRBV10-2 to TRBJ2-5. Germline V gene lookup returns CDR1 WSHSY and CDR2 SAAADI. A total of 12 residues make up the CDR3, ends included. CDR3 region: CASNLISGTSTS.

This clonotype was observed many times. The chain carries TRBV20-1 and TRBJ2-7, with 8 bases that match TRBD2. The length of the CDR3 is 15 residues. The germline V gene encodes CDR1 DFQATT and CDR2 SNEGSKA (reference sequence). With 5 bases clipped from V and 3 bases from J, the junction kept 12 bases outside the gene matches. Here the CDR3 DNA reads TGCAGTGCTGCCTCCGGGACTAGGAATAACTACGAGCAGTACTTC. This codes for CSAASGTRNNYEQYF.

Comments on this clonotype: This may stem from a read error, because a much larger clone lies one nucleotide away. The chain couples TRBV18 to TRBJ2-5, with D possibly matching TRBD2 (5 bases). V lost 3 bases and J lost 2, with 16 bases in between. Germline V CDR1 and CDR2: KGHSH, LQKENI. The CDR3 covers 16 residues. CDR3: CASSPSPARVQETQYF. In nucleotides, the CDR3 is TGTGCCAGCTCACCTTCGCCAGCGAGGGTTCAAGAGACCCAGTACTTC.

The chain has TRBV5-1 and TRBJ1-1; D not certain. Germline V gene sequence: CDR1 SGHRS, CDR2 YFSETQ. This CDR3 is 15 amino acids long. Between the trimmed V and J ends, which lost 3 bases and 0 bases, there was a span of 12 bases. This CDR3 reads CASSWSDRMNTEAFF. The CDR3 DNA reads as TGCGCCAGCAGCTGGTCGGATAGGATGAACACTGAAGCTTTCTTT.

This clonotype occurred a few times. This chain uses TRBV27 with TRBJ1-5; a possible D gene is TRBD1 (5 bases). The CDR3 is made up of 15 amino acids. Germline-derived CDR1 and CDR2 are MNHEY and SMNVEV (reference sequence). V was trimmed by 0 bases and J by 7 bases, leaving 13 bases between them. The CDR3 here is CASSLSWQGRQPQHF. CDR3 coding DNA: TGTGCCAGCAGTTTATCGTGGCAGGGCAGACAGCCCCAGCATTTT.

This chain links TRBV20-1 with TRBJ2-4; maybe TRBD1 (6 bases). V was cut by 4 bases and J by 1 base, with 11 bases left in between. In germline, CDR1 is DFQATT, CDR2 SNEGSKA (reference sequence). This CDR3 contains 14 residues. CDR3 protein: CSATGQLAKNIQYF. DNA of the CDR3: TGCAGTGCTACCGGACAGCTGGCCAAAAACATTCAGTACTTC.

This clonotype was counted ten times or more. The rearrangement joins TRBV3-1 to TRBJ2-5, with D uncertain. The germline gives CDR1 LGHDT, CDR2 YNNKEL (reference sequence). The ends were cut back, 4 bases at V and 2 bases at J, with 17 bases in the middle. This CDR3 has 16 amino acids. The CDR3 sequence: CASSPARNLGQETQYF. DNA for the CDR3: TGTGCCAGCAGCCCAGCGCGCAACTTGGGACAAGAGACCCAGTACTTC.

The genes are TRBV20-1 and TRBJ1-3; 9 bases fit TRBD1. V shed 2 bases, J shed 4 bases, and the junction held 6 bases outside the gene matches. CDR1 and CDR2 from the germline V gene are DFQATT and SNEGSKA (reference sequence). This CDR3 is built from 15 residues. The CDR3 spells CSARSPGTGGNTIYF. For the CDR3, the DNA is TGCAGTGCTAGATCCCCCGGGACAGGGGGAAACACCATATATTTT.

This clonotype was counted ten times or more. The chain combines TRBV9 with TRBJ2-7; 7 bases are shared with TRBD2. The CDR3 totals 14 residues. CDR1 and CDR2 (germline): SGDLS, YYNGEE. With V trimmed by 0 bases and J by 6 bases, 6 bases remained unmatched. CDR3 DNA: TGTGCCAGCAGCGTAGGGGGGGGAGTCGGCGAGCAGTACTTC. As protein: CASSVGGGVGEQYF.

Comment on this clonotype: This is likely a read error, given that the CDR3 carries no conserved phenylalanine or tryptophan at its end. The CDR3 protein is CASSLEVGGLGETQYL. The CDR3 nucleotides read TGTGCCAGCAGCTTAGAGGTTGGGGGGTTGGGAGAGACCCAGTACCTT. V usage is TRBV7-9 and J usage is TRBJ2-5; a possible D gene is TRBD2 (6 bases). CDR1 SEHNR and CDR2 FQNEAQ come from the germline V gene (reference sequence). This CDR3 contains 16 residues. Trimming removed 1 base at V and 4 bases at J, with 16 bases between.

This clonotype was seen many times. This chain joins TRBV19 and TRBJ2-3, with TRBD2 matching 9 bases. Germline lookup yields CDR1 LNHDA and CDR2 SQIVND (reference sequence). Trimming took 0 bases from V and 6 from J; bases not matched to a gene: 10. CDR3 length equals 17 residues. CDR3 protein: CASSIDHLAGSVDTQYF. In nucleotides, the CDR3 is TGTGCCAGTAGTATAGATCACCTAGCGGGGTCAGTCGATACGCAGTATTTT.

The table lists this clonotype with a few counts. A read error may explain this, as a much larger clone is one base away. The chain carries TRBV5-8 and TRBJ2-3; 9 bases fit TRBD2. CDR1 is SGHTS, CDR2 YDEGEE, per germline. V was pared by 5 bases and J by 2 bases, with 6 bases of the junction left unmatched. There are 15 residues in the CDR3. The CDR3 region has the DNA TGTGCCAGCAGTCGGACTAGCGCCCTCACAGATACGCAGTATTTT. Its protein is CASSRTSALTDTQYF.